A selection of T cell receptor beta chains follows, all from one sample in a study of blood T cell repertoires in COVID-19. TCRdb's table, derived via immunoSEQ multiplex PCR, lists solely in-frame clones and lacks some. The data show over 30,000 clones, roughly 80% seen once. What was sequenced was peripheral blood. The receptors were gathered from a human donor in a cohort sampled during active COVID-19. The CDR3 runs from the conserved cysteine through the conserved F or W. A D gene is named only where the DNA matches it firmly. A row's size may be missing; if present it is once, few, many or a size class.

-,TRBV9,TRBJ2-5,-,CASSVETVGETQYF,TGTGCCAGCAGCGTAGAGACTGTCGGGGAGACCCAGTACTTC
TRBD2,TRBV29-1,TRBJ2-3,-,CSGTSTPDTQYF,TGCAGCGGGACTAGCACCCCCGATACGCAGTATTTT
-,TRBV19,TRBJ1-3,few,CASMQSGVNSGNTIYF,TGTGCCAGTATGCAGTCGGGGGTAAACTCTGGAAACACCATATATTTT
TRBD2,TRBV6-2/TRBV6-3,TRBJ2-7,-,CASSSGLAGTTVYEQYF,TGTGCCAGCAGTTCAGGGCTAGCGGGAACCACCGTTTACGAGCAGTACTTC
-,TRBV5-5,TRBJ1-6,few,CASSLVAGLSSPLHF,TGTGCCAGCAGCTTGGTGGCAGGGTTATCTTCACCCCTCCACTTT
TRBD1,TRBV18,TRBJ1-2,-,CASSDLQGHGYTF,TGTGCCAGCTCAGACCTACAGGGGCATGGCTACACCTTC
-,TRBV11-2,TRBJ2-3,few,CASSSARDTQYF,TGTGCCAGCAGCTCCGCTCGGGATACGCAGTATTTT
TRBD2,TRBV5-1,TRBJ2-3,-,CASSLRTSGGAGDTQYF,TGCGCCAGCAGCCTACGGACTAGCGGGGGGGCCGGAGATACGCAGTATTTT
TRBD1,TRBV15,TRBJ2-7,-,CATSRETIRGQHAEQYF,TGTGCCACCAGCAGGGAAACCATCAGGGGGCAACACGCCGAGCAGTACTTC
-,TRBV10-2,TRBJ1-4,-,CASRKTAATNEKLFF,TGCGCCAGCAGGAAGACTGCTGCAACTAATGAAAAACTGTTTTTT
-,TRBV10-3,TRBJ1-1,-,CAISDRVETEAFF,TGTGCCATCAGTGACAGGGTCGAGACTGAAGCTTTCTTT
TRBD1,TRBV5-1,TRBJ2-7,-,CASSLRDREYEQYF,TGCGCCAGCAGCTTGCGGGACAGAGAATACGAGCAGTACTTC
-,TRBV29-1,TRBJ2-7,-,CSVTTSSYEQYF,TGCAGCGTTACGACTAGCTCCTACGAGCAGTACTTC
TRBD2,TRBV27,TRBJ2-5,-,CASSFSWTSGGLKETQYF,TGTGCCAGCAGTTTTTCCTGGACTAGCGGGGGGCTCAAAGAGACCCAGTACTTC
-,TRBV5-6,TRBJ2-7,few,CASSSIRSDKYEQYF,TGTGCCAGCAGCTCCATCCGATCAGATAAATACGAGCAGTACTTC
-,TRBV18,TRBJ1-2,few,CASSPQGTRGLNYGYTF,TGTGCCAGCTCACCACAAGGGACGCGGGGGCTAAACTATGGCTACACCTTC
TRBD2,TRBV7-2,TRBJ2-7,-,CASGPGTRAYEQYF,TGTGCCAGCGGCCCCGGGACTAGAGCGTACGAGCAGTACTTC
TRBD2,TRBV4-2,TRBJ2-2,-,CASSQESLAGTGELFF,TGTGCCAGCAGCCAAGAGAGTCTAGCGGGCACCGGGGAGCTGTTTTTT
TRBD2,TRBV6-2/TRBV6-3,TRBJ2-3,-,CASSLAGGSTDTQYF,TGTGCCAGCAGTTTGGCGGGGGGGAGCACAGATACGCAGTATTTT
TRBD2,TRBV7-8,TRBJ2-3,-,CASSLSTSGRAGDTQYF,TGTGCCAGCAGCCTTTCGACTAGCGGGAGGGCCGGTGATACGCAGTATTTT
-,TRBV10-1,TRBJ1-5,-,CASSHDGDQPQHF,TGCGCCAGCAGCCATGACGGGGATCAGCCCCAGCATTTT
-,TRBV6-1,TRBJ1-4,-,CASSEALTGPEKLFF,TGTGCCAGCAGTGAAGCGCTGACAGGCCCGGAAAAACTGTTTTTT
TRBD2,TRBV24-1,TRBJ2-3,-,CATSITSGSTDTQYF,TGTGCCACCAGTATTACTAGCGGGAGCACAGATACGCAGTATTTT
-,TRBV10-2,TRBJ2-3,once,CASLGRGGTDTQYF,TGCGCCAGCTTGGGGAGGGGGGGCACAGATACGCAGTATTTT
-,TRBV29-1,TRBJ2-4,-,CSVGSGVQNIQYF,TGCAGCGTTGGGTCAGGGGTTCAAAACATTCAGTACTTC
TRBD1,TRBV12-5,TRBJ2-1,-,CASGLDRGEQFF,TGTGCTAGTGGTTTGGACAGGGGAGAGCAGTTCTTC
-,TRBV14,TRBJ2-3,-,CASSQDRLVDTQYF,TGTGCCAGCAGCCAAGATCGGCTAGTCGATACGCAGTATTTT
-,TRBV9,TRBJ2-1,-,CASSVGWPSNEQFF,TGTGCCAGCAGCGTAGGTTGGCCTAGCAATGAGCAGTTCTTC
-,TRBV11-3,TRBJ1-6,-,CASSLWSIRTYNSPLHF,TGTGCCAGCAGCTTATGGAGTATTAGGACCTATAATTCACCCCTCCACTTT
-,TRBV4-3,TRBJ1-5,once,CASSQDFSQGYSNQPQHF,TGCGCCAGCAGCCAAGACTTTTCTCAGGGATATAGCAATCAGCCCCAGCATTTT
-,TRBV6-2/TRBV6-3,TRBJ1-2,-,CASSYQYGNRGYGYTF,TGTGCCAGCAGTTACCAGTATGGGAACCGGGGCTATGGCTACACCTTC
TRBD1,TRBV2,TRBJ1-5,few,CASSGQGSNQPQHF,TGTGCCAGCAGTGGACAGGGCAGCAATCAGCCCCAGCATTTT
-,TRBV19,TRBJ2-7,-,CASSLGIPYEQYF,TGTGCCAGTAGTCTCGGGATCCCCTACGAGCAGTACTTC
TRBD1,TRBV20-1,TRBJ1-5,-,CSASTGAPNQPQHF,TGCAGTGCCAGTACAGGGGCTCCCAATCAGCCCCAGCATTTT
-,TRBV30,TRBJ2-7,few,CAWSVRWEQYF,TGTGCCTGGAGTGTGCGGTGGGAGCAGTACTTC
-,TRBV28,TRBJ1-6,-,CASSLEQGPHNSPLHF,TGTGCCAGCAGTTTAGAACAGGGCCCCCATAATTCACCCCTCCACTTT
TRBD2,TRBV7-8,TRBJ2-7,-,CASSQRGLAGGGKAYEQYF,TGTGCCAGCAGCCAGAGGGGACTAGCGGGAGGTGGGAAAGCCTACGAGCAGTACTTC
-,TRBV7-2,TRBJ2-1,-,CASSPSSRGGYNEQFF,TGTGCCAGCAGCCCCAGCTCTCGCGGAGGTTACAATGAGCAGTTCTTC
TRBD2,TRBV6-2/TRBV6-3,TRBJ2-3,few,CASSYAGEYRADTQYF,TGTGCCAGCAGTTACGCGGGGGAGTATCGAGCCGATACGCAGTATTTT
TRBD1,TRBV28,TRBJ1-5,-,CASRPTRGQGVTQPQHF,TGTGCCAGCAGGCCTACACGGGGACAGGGGGTAACTCAGCCCCAGCATTTT
-,TRBV27,TRBJ2-6,large,CASSLFGFRSGANVLTF,TGTGCCAGCAGTTTATTCGGGTTTCGCTCTGGGGCCAACGTCCTGACTTTC
TRBD2,TRBV5-1,TRBJ2-1,-,CASSPAGTSVSEQFF,TGCGCCAGCAGCCCGGCCGGGACTAGCGTGAGTGAGCAGTTCTTC
TRBD2,TRBV28,TRBJ2-5,-,CATRRGGLAETQYF,TGTGCCACCCGGAGGGGGGGACTAGCGGAGACCCAGTACTTC
-,TRBV12-3/TRBV12-4,TRBJ2-2,-,CASSVRVTGELFF,TGTGCCAGCAGTGTCAGGGTCACCGGGGAGCTGTTTTTT
-,TRBV27,TRBJ1-2,once,CASSSGLGGGAYGYTF,TGTGCCAGCAGTTCGGGCCTAGGGGGGGGAGCCTATGGCTACACCTTC
-,TRBV4-3,TRBJ2-1,once,CASSQDRGIEQFF,TGCGCCAGCAGCCAAGATAGAGGGATTGAGCAGTTCTTC